This record looks at one T cell receptor beta chain sequence and its context. The antigen is undetermined. The CDR3 has 14 residues. CDR1 and CDR2 from the germline V gene are MNHEY and SMNVEV (reference sequence). Trimming took off 8 bases at V and 3 bases at J, with 17 bases between the two ends. Time point specified: week 35, safety follow-up. Every vaccination contained 300 ug of the mutant IDH1 20-mer peptide and was paired with topical imiquimod. The record originates from a study of a mutant IDH1 vaccine in newly diagnosed glioma. For the study at large: Pretreatment consisted of radiotherapy, temozolomide, or both, with most receiving both.

Repertoires were generated with immunoSEQ multiplex PCR, while TCRdb's copy carries only in-frame clones and drops some. The sample consists of roughly 69,000 clones, more than 75% of them appearing once. This specimen consisted of PBMCs, obtained from a glioma patient whose treatment included an IDH1 peptide vaccine. This rearrangement joins TRBV27 to TRBJ2-7, with a possible D match to TRBD1 (5 bases). The clonotype was recovered from a man younger than 40 with glioma. The CDR3 reads CASGAALTVYEQYF. The DNA of the CDR3 is TGTGCCAGCGGGGCCGCACTGACCGTCTACGAGCAGTACTTC.